These 32 T cell receptor beta chains share one sample of origin, sequenced in a study of graft-versus-host responses after intestinal transplantation. These TCRs are of unknown antigen specificity. Clones were sequenced by immunoSEQ multiplex PCR, and TCRdb holds only the in-frame ones, with some missing. Of just over 95,000 clones in the sample, roughly 92% were seen once. The sample was unstimulated CD4+ T cells sorted from spleen or lymph node cells, taken before intestinal transplant. These receptor sequences come from a human donor who received an intestinal transplant.

V and J are TRBV6-5 and TRBJ2-7; 9 positions agree with TRBD1. The CDR3 totals 15 residues. V lost 6 bases and J lost 3; bases outside the gene matches: 9. The germline CDR1 and CDR2 sequences are MNHEY and SVGAGI. The CDR3 DNA reads as TGTGCCAGCAGGAAGGGACAGGGATTTTACTACGAGCAGTACTTC. Encoded protein: CASRKGQGFYYEQYF.

The chain carries TRBV2 and TRBJ2-3; weak D call: TRBD2 (6 bases). CDR1 and CDR2 from the germline V gene are SNHLY and FYNNEI. V dropped 4 bases and J dropped 0 bases, with 11 bases sitting between them. CDR3 length: 15 residues. The chain's CDR3 is CASSGDFPSTDTQYF. CDR3 in DNA: TGTGCCAGCAGTGGGGACTTCCCTAGCACAGATACGCAGTATTTT.

This clone was found once. This rearrangement joins TRBV4-2 to TRBJ2-6; D gene unclear. Germline loops: CDR1 LGHNA, CDR2 YNFKEQ. The CDR3 consists of 15 residues. V was clipped by 5 bases and J by 5 bases, with 13 bases between them. DNA for the CDR3: TGTGCCAGCAGCGTTATACAAAGTCGGGCCAACGTCCTGACTTTC. This translates into CASSVIQSRANVLTF.

The V gene is TRBV30, the J gene TRBJ2-5; D perhaps matches TRBD2 (5 bases). Looked up from germline, CDR1 is GTSNPN and CDR2 is SVGIG (reference sequence). The CDR3 is made up of 13 amino acids. Trimming removed 0 bases from V and 13 bases from J, with 18 bases in between. The CDR3: CAWSVRLAAGRYF. CDR3 nucleotides: TGTGCCTGGAGTGTGAGGCTGGCCGCGGGCCGGTACTTC.

Only a few counts were recorded for this clone. This rearrangement joins TRBV2 to TRBJ1-4, with 7 bases that match TRBD1. The germline CDR1 and CDR2 sequences are SNHLY and FYNNEI. The length of the CDR3 is 14 residues. The V segment lost 7 bases and the J segment 8 bases; nucleotides outside the gene matches: 10. CDR3 in amino acids: CASKTNRGGEKLFF. The CDR3 DNA sequence: TGTGCCAGCAAGACAAACAGGGGTGGCGAAAAACTGTTTTTT. Variable domain in full (rest from reference TRBV2 and TRBJ1-4): EPEVTQTPSHQVTQMGQEVILRCVPISNHLYFYWYRQILGQKVEFLVSFYNNEISEKSEIFDDQFSVERPDGSNFTLKIRSTKLEDSAMYFCASKTNRGGEKLFFGSGTQLSVL.

The chain links TRBV5-1 to TRBJ1-2; 8 bases align to TRBD1. This CDR3 spans 16 amino acids. Unmatched junction bases numbered 14, after V lost 5 bases and J lost 5 bases. The germline V gene encodes CDR1 SGHRS and CDR2 YFSETQ. CDR3 in DNA: TGCGCCAGCAGTCATGGAGGCCAGGGGGCACGGTATGGCTACACCTTC. Protein product: CASSHGGQGARYGYTF.

This chain links TRBV6-5 with TRBJ2-3, with D possibly TRBD2 on 5 matching bases. This CDR3 is 14 amino acids long. Germline V gene sequence: CDR1 MNHEY, CDR2 SVGAGI. The V end lost 5 bases, the J end lost 0 bases, and 9 bases lay between the germline ends. The CDR3 loop reads CASSTRGSTDTQYF. The CDR3 region has the DNA TGTGCCAGCAGTACCCGGGGAAGCACAGATACGCAGTATTTT.

This clone was seen a single time. The chain recombines TRBV2 with TRBJ2-7, with a possible D match to TRBD2 (7 bases). Germline V lookup: CDR1 SNHLY, CDR2 FYNNEI. CDR3 length equals 13 residues. V gave up 4 bases and J gave up 3 bases, with 10 bases separating them. In nucleotides, the CDR3 is TGTGCCAGCAGTGTAGGGGGGGGCTACGAGCAGTACTTC. Protein: CASSVGGGYEQYF. The full variable domain, with the rest looked up from reference TRBV2 and TRBJ2-7, is EPEVTQTPSHQVTQMGQEVILRCVPISNHLYFYWYRQILGQKVEFLVSFYNNEISEKSEIFDDQFSVERPDGSNFTLKIRSTKLEDSAMYFCASSVGGGYEQYFGPGTRLTVT.

The chain recombines TRBV6-5 with TRBJ1-2; 9 nucleotides align to TRBD1. The CDR3 runs 12 residues. Germline V gene lookup returns CDR1 MNHEY and CDR2 SVGAGI. V was pared by 8 bases and J by 5 bases, with 3 bases of the junction left unmatched. The CDR3 bases are TGTGCCAGCCAAGGGACAGGGTATGGCTACACCTTC. Its protein is CASQGTGYGYTF.

V and J are TRBV7-9 and TRBJ2-7; D remains ambiguous. The CDR3 spans 13 residues. Germline lookup yields CDR1 SEHNR and CDR2 FQNEAQ (reference sequence). Trimming left V 0 bases short and J 3 bases short, with 6 bases between. The CDR3: CASSLAVSYEQYF. The CDR3 DNA is TGTGCCAGCAGCTTAGCGGTCAGCTACGAGCAGTACTTC.

The V gene is TRBV4-1, the J gene TRBJ2-1; 13 bases map to TRBD2. This CDR3 is built from 17 residues. V shed 2 bases and J 4 bases; nucleotides not matched to a gene: 5. CDR1 MGHRA and CDR2 YSYEKL come from the germline V gene. Written as DNA, the CDR3 is TGCGCCAGCAGCCAAAGGACTAGCGGGAGACCTTACAATGAGCAGTTCTTC. Translation: CASSQRTSGRPYNEQFF.

The chain has TRBV12-5 and TRBJ2-3; D not resolved. The CDR3 is 13 amino acids. Trimming left V 5 bases short and J 5 bases short, with 11 bases between. Germline-derived CDR1 and CDR2 are LGHNT and FRNRAP. This CDR3 reads CASGPLQLDTQYF. CDR3 in DNA: TGTGCTAGTGGTCCTCTGCAACTAGATACGCAGTATTTT.

CDR3 sequence reads: CASSPVREGRGQETQYF. The CDR3 DNA follows: TGTGCCAGCAGCCCGGTGCGGGAGGGCCGGGGCCAAGAGACCCAGTACTTC. The chain joins TRBV7-8 to TRBJ2-5; 9 positions agree with TRBD2. CDR1 SGHVS and CDR2 FQNEAQ come from the germline V gene. The CDR3 has 17 amino acids. The V and J ends lost 5 bases and 1 base, in that order; junction bases with no gene match: 11.

The gene calls are TRBV30 and TRBJ2-3; 8 nucleotides agree with TRBD2. With V trimmed by 7 bases and J by 0 bases, 9 bases remained unmatched. Germline V CDR1 and CDR2: GTSNPN, SVGIG (reference sequence). The CDR3 loop spans 15 amino acids. CDR3: CAFDALAASTDTQYF. For the CDR3, the DNA is TGTGCCTTCGATGCACTAGCGGCTAGCACAGATACGCAGTATTTT.

This rearrangement joins TRBV5-6 to TRBJ2-1; unclear D gene. Trimming cost V 0 bases and J 9 bases, with 10 bases left between them. Germline V gene sequence: CDR1 SGHDT, CDR2 YYEEEE. The CDR3 length is 13 residues. The CDR3 nucleotides are TGTGCCAGCAGCTTGGAACAGTTGGGTGAGCAGTTCTTC. Residues: CASSLEQLGEQFF.

The chain employs TRBV5-4 and TRBJ2-4; 8 bases line up with TRBD2. V lost 4 bases to trimming and J lost 0 bases; unmatched junction nucleotides: 9. From germline, CDR1 is SGHNT and CDR2 YYREEE (reference sequence). The CDR3 runs 17 residues. This CDR3 reads CASSLISGALAKNIQYF. The CDR3, as DNA: TGTGCCAGCAGCCTCATTAGCGGGGCACTAGCCAAAAACATTCAGTACTTC.

This chain uses TRBV27 with TRBJ1-2; 7 positions agree with TRBD1. The CDR3 contains 14 residues. CDR1 is MNHEY, CDR2 SMNVEV, per germline (reference sequence). The J segment lost 4 bases and the V segment lost 5 bases, leaving 7 bases of the junction unmatched. The CDR3 DNA reads TGTGCCAGCAGTATAAACCGGGACAGCTATGGCTACACCTTC. This encodes CASSINRDSYGYTF.

The chain links TRBV5-1 to TRBJ1-1; 8 bases line up with TRBD1. The V segment lost 0 bases and the J segment 0 bases; nucleotides outside the gene matches: 7. The germline gives CDR1 SGHRS, CDR2 YFSETQ. The CDR3 has 17 amino acids. The CDR3 nucleotides are TGCGCCAGCAGCTTGGGCAGGGGGCCAATTATGAACACTGAAGCTTTCTTT. This codes for CASSLGRGPIMNTEAFF. Full variable domain (rest looked up from reference TRBV5-1 and TRBJ1-1): KAGVTQTPRYLIKTRGQQVTLSCSPISGHRSVSWYQQTPGQGLQFLFEYFSETQRNKGNFPGRFSGRQFSNSRSEMNVSTLELGDSALYLCASSLGRGPIMNTEAFFGQGTRLTVV.

This chain links TRBV11-2 with TRBJ1-2; maybe TRBD1 (6 bases). The CDR3 is 14 amino acids. The germline V gene encodes CDR1 SGHAT and CDR2 FQNNGV. V lost 5 bases and J 4 bases, leaving 14 bases between the germline ends. Written as DNA, the CDR3 is TGTGCCAGCAGCCCCTCCGACAGGTCCTATGGCTACACCTTC. Protein: CASSPSDRSYGYTF.

The chain employs TRBV7-3 and TRBJ2-1; the match to TRBD2 covers 9 bases. Per germline, CDR1 SGHTA and CDR2 FQGTGA. With 4 bases clipped from V and 5 bases from J, the junction kept 6 bases outside the gene matches. CDR3 length: 15 residues. The CDR3 DNA reads as TGTGCCAGCAGCTCCCCCGCGGGGGGGCACAATGAGCAGTTCTTC. Protein: CASSSPAGGHNEQFF.

This clone was seen just once. V and J are TRBV7-8 and TRBJ2-1; D is possibly TRBD1 (5 bases). Trimming removed 4 bases from V and 6 bases from J, with 19 bases in between. Germline V gene lookup returns CDR1 SGHVS and CDR2 FQNEAQ. This CDR3 has 16 residues. The CDR3 loop is CASSSSPTESINEQFF. The CDR3 DNA reads TGTGCCAGCAGCTCTTCGCCGACAGAATCAATCAATGAGCAGTTCTTC.

The rearrangement links TRBV2 to TRBJ1-5; D may be TRBD1 (5 bases). Per germline, CDR1 SNHLY and CDR2 FYNNEI. Trimming removed 5 bases from V and 0 bases from J, with 14 bases in between. This CDR3 comprises 16 residues. CDR3 region: CASSRYIDSSNQPQHF. In DNA, the CDR3 is TGTGCCAGCAGTAGATATATAGACAGTAGCAATCAGCCCCAGCATTTT. Full variable domain (outside the CDR3, taken from reference TRBV2 and TRBJ1-5): EPEVTQTPSHQVTQMGQEVILRCVPISNHLYFYWYRQILGQKVEFLVSFYNNEISEKSEIFDDQFSVERPDGSNFTLKIRSTKLEDSAMYFCASSRYIDSSNQPQHFGDGTRLSIL.

This chain uses TRBV7-9 with TRBJ1-1, with 7 bases that match TRBD1. The CDR3 sequence is 16 residues long. From germline, CDR1 is SEHNR and CDR2 FQNEAQ (reference sequence). Unmatched junction bases numbered 7, after V lost 1 base and J lost 2 bases. CDR3 region: CASSLGPNRGNTEAFF. The CDR3 coding sequence is TGTGCCAGCAGCTTAGGGCCAAACAGGGGAAACACTGAAGCTTTCTTT. The full variable domain, completed using reference TRBV7-9 and TRBJ1-1, is DTGVSQNPRHKITKRGQNVTFRCDPISEHNRLYWYRQTLGQGPEFLTYFQNEAQLEKSRLLSDRFSAERPKGSFSTLEIQRTEQGDSAMYLCASSLGPNRGNTEAFFGQGTRLTVV.

The chain joins TRBV5-1 to TRBJ2-3, with 9 bases identical to TRBD2. Germline V gene data show CDR1 as SGHRS and CDR2 as YFSETQ. This CDR3 comprises 17 residues. The trim removed 0 bases at V and 3 bases at J, leaving 8 bases unmatched. CDR3 in DNA: TGCGCCAGCAGCTTGGGGGGTAGCGGGAGCGCGACAGATACGCAGTATTTT. It specifies CASSLGGSGSATDTQYF.

CDR3 nucleotides: TGCGCCAGCAGCTTGGCGACGCTACTTTTTCCGGGACAGGGGGCATCTGAAGCTTTCTTT. Translated: CASSLATLLFPGQGASEAFF. This chain connects TRBV5-1 to TRBJ1-1; 12 bases fit TRBD1. CDR1 is SGHRS, CDR2 YFSETQ, per germline. J gave up 6 bases and V 0 bases, and 18 bases lay outside the gene matches. The CDR3 sequence is 20 residues long.

The J gene is TRBJ2-7, the V gene TRBV19; TRBD2 aligns across 15 bases. There are 18 residues in the CDR3. Germline V lookup: CDR1 LNHDA, CDR2 SQIVND (reference sequence). V lost 4 bases to trimming and J lost 2 bases; unmatched junction nucleotides: 9. The CDR3 region has the DNA TGTGCCAGTAGTACAACCGGGACTAGCGGGGGGATCGCCTACGAGCAGTACTTC. Translating gives CASSTTGTSGGIAYEQYF.

The CDR3 DNA sequence: TGTGCCAGCAGCGTAGGCCCGGGGGGTAAGGGGTATTCACCCCTCCACTTT. Translating gives CASSVGPGGKGYSPLHF. The rearrangement links TRBV9 to TRBJ1-6; a weak D match, TRBD1 (5 bases). Germline V lookup: CDR1 SGDLS, CDR2 YYNGEE. The CDR3 is made up of 17 amino acids. V lost 0 bases, J lost 8 bases, and 18 bases lay in between.

The CDR3 is CAISESSTGGVHEQFF. CDR3 nucleotide sequence: TGTGCCATCAGTGAGTCTTCGACGGGGGGGGTGCATGAGCAGTTCTTC. The chain is built from TRBV10-3 and TRBJ2-1; 8 bases line up with TRBD2. The germline V gene has CDR1 ENHRY and CDR2 SYGVKD. J was trimmed by 8 bases and V by 0 bases; bases with no gene match: 9. The CDR3 totals 16 residues.

This sequence joins TRBV5-1 and TRBJ2-5; no firm D call. Germline V gene sequence: CDR1 SGHRS, CDR2 YFSETQ. The CDR3 covers 14 residues. V was shortened by 0 bases and J by 0 bases, with 6 bases between the two germline ends. For the CDR3, the DNA is TGCGCCAGCAGCTTGGTGTCAGACCAAGAGACCCAGTACTTC. It encodes CASSLVSDQETQYF.

J is TRBJ2-5 and V is TRBV19, with D perhaps TRBD1 (5 bases). CDR1 and CDR2 from the germline V gene are LNHDA and SQIVND (reference sequence). The CDR3 is 13 amino acids. Trimming removed 5 bases from V and 3 bases from J, with 10 bases in between. CDR3 in DNA: TGTGCCAGTAGTCCGGCAGGGAAAGAGACCCAGTACTTC. Protein: CASSPAGKETQYF.

The sample holds one count of this clone. The chain's CDR3 is CASSKGGGYTF. The CDR3 DNA reads TGTGCCAGCAGCAAAGGGGGTGGCTACACCTTC. The chain links TRBV7-9 to TRBJ1-2; D is possibly TRBD1 (6 bases). Looked up from germline, CDR1 is SEHNR and CDR2 is FQNEAQ (reference sequence). Trimming took 5 bases from V and 7 from J, leaving 8 bases between them. The CDR3 runs 11 residues.

This chain links TRBV5-4 with TRBJ2-5; maybe TRBD2 (5 bases). Germline values: CDR1 SGHNT, CDR2 YYREEE (reference sequence). CDR3 length equals 15 residues. Trimming removed 6 bases at V and 1 base at J, with 16 bases between. Here the CDR3 DNA reads TGTGCCAGCATACGATCCCCGGGGTCCCAAGAGACCCAGTACTTC. This gives the protein CASIRSPGSQETQYF.